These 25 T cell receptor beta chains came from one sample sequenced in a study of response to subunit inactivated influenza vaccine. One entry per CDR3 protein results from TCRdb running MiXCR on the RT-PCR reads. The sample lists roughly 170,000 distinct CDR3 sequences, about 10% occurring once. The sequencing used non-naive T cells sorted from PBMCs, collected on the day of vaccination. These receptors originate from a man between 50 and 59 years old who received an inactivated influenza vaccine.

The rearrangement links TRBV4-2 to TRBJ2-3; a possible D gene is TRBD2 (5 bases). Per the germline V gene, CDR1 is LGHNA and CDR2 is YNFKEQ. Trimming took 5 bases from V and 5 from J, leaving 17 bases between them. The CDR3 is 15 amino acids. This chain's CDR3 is CASSEAVAPRDTQYF. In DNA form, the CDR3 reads TGTGCCAGCAGCGAAGCGGTGGCCCCGAGAGATACGCAGTATTTT.

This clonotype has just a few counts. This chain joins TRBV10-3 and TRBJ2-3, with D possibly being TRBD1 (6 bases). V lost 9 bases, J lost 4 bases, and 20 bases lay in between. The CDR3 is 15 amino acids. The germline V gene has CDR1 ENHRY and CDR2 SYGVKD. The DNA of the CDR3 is TGTGCCATAGGGAAAGGGGGTAGCCTCCCAGATACGCAGTATTTT. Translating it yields CAIGKGGSLPDTQYF.

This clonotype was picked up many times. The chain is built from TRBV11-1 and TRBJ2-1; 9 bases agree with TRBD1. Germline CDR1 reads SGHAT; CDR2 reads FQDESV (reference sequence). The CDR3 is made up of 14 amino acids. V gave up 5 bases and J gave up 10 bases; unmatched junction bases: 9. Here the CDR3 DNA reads TGTGCCAGCAGCATGGGGACAGGGCTGCGGGAGCAGTTCTTC. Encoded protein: CASSMGTGLREQFF.

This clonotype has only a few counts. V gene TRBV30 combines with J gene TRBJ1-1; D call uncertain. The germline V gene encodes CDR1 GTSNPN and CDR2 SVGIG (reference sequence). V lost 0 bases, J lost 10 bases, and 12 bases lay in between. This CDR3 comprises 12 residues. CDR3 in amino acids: CAWSVSGFIAFF. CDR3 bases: TGTGCCTGGAGTGTCTCAGGTTTTATAGCTTTCTTT.

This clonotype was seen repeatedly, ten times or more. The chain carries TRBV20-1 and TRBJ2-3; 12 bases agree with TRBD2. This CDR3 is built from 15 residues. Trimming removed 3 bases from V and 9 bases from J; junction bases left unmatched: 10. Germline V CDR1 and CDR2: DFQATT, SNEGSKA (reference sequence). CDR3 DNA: TGCAGTGCTAGGTTCCTAGCGGGAGGGAGTGAGACGCAGTATTTT. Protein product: CSARFLAGGSETQYF.

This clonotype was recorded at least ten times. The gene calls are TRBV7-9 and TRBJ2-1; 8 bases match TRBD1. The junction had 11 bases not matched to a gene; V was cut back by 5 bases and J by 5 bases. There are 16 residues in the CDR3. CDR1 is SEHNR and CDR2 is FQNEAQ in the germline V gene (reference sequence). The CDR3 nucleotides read TGTGCCAGCAGCCACTGGACAGGGCTTCTTAACAATGAGCAGTTCTTC. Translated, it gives CASSHWTGLLNNEQFF.

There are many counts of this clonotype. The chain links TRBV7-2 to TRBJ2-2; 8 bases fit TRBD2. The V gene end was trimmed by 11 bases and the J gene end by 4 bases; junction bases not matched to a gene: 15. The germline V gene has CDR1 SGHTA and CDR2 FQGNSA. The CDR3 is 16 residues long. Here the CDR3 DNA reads TGTGCCCAGGCCAGCGGGGGACCCCTAACCACCGGGGAGCTGTTTTTT. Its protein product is CAQASGGPLTTGELFF.

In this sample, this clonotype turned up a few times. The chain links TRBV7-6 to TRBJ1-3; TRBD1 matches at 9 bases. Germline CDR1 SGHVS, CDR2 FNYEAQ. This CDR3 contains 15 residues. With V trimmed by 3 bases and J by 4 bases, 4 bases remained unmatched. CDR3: CASSLEGQGGNTIYF. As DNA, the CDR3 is TGTGCCAGCAGCTTGGAGGGACAGGGAGGAAACACCATATATTTT.

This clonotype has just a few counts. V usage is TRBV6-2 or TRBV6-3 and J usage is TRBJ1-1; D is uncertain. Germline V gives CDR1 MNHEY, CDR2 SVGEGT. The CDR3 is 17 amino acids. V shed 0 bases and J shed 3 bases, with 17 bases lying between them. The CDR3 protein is CASSYSTLAKWDTEAFF. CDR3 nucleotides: TGTGCCAGCAGTTACTCTACCCTAGCTAAGTGGGACACTGAAGCTTTCTTT.

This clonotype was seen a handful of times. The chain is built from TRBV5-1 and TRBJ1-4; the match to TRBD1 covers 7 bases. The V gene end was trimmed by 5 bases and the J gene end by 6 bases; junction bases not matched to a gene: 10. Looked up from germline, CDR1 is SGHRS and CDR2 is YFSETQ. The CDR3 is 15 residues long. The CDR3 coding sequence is TGCGCCAGCAGGGAGGTTGGACAGGACTATGAAAAACTGTTTTTT. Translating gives CASREVGQDYEKLFF.

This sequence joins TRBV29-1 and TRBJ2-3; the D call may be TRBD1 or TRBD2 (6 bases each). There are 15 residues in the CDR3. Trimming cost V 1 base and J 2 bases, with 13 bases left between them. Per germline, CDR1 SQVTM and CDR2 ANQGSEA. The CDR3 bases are TGCAGCGTTGAAGGGGGGGCGTCGGCCACAGATACGCAGTATTTT. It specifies CSVEGGASATDTQYF.

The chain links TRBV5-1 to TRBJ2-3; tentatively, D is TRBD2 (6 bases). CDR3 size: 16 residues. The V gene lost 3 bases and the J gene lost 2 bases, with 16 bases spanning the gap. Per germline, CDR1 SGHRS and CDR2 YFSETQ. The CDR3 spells CASSSESGEATDTQYF. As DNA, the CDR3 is TGCGCCAGCAGCTCAGAGTCGGGGGAAGCCACAGATACGCAGTATTTT.

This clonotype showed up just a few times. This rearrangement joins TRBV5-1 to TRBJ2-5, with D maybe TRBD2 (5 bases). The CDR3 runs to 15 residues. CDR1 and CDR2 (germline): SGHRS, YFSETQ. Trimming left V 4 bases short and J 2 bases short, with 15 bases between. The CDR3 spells CASSRTDGRQETQYF. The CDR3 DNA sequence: TGCGCCAGCAGCCGGACCGATGGGAGACAAGAGACCCAGTACTTC.

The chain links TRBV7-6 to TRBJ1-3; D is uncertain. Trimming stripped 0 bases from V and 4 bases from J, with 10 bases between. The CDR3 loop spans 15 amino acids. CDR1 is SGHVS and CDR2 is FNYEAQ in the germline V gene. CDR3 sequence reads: CASSLALVGGNTIYF. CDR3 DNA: TGTGCCAGCAGCTTAGCTCTCGTAGGGGGAAACACCATATATTTT.

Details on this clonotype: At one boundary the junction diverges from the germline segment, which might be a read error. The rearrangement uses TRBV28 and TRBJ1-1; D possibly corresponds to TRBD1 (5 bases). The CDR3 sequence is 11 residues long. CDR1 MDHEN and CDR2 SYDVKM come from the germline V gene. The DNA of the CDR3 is TGTGCCAGGACAGAGAACTCTGAAGCTTTCTTT. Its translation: CARTENSEAFF.

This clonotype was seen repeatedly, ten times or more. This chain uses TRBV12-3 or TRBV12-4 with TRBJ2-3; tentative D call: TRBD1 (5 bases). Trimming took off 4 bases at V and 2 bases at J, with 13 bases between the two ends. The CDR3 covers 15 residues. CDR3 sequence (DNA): TGTGCCAGCAGTTCGTTGACAGAATACACAGATACGCAGTATTTT. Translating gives CASSSLTEYTDTQYF.

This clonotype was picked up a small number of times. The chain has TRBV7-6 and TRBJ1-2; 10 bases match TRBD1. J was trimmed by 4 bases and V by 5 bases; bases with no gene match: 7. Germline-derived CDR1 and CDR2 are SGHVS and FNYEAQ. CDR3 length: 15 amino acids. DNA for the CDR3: TGTGCCAGCAGCCGAGGGACAGGGGCTTCCTATGGCTACACCTTC. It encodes CASSRGTGASYGYTF.

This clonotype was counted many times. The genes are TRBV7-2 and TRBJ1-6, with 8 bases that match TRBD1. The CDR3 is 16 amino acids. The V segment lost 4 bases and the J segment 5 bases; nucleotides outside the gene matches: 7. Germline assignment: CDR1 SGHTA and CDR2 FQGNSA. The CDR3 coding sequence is TGTGCCAGCAGCTCAGGGGGCAGGGGGCATAATTCACCCCTCCACTTT. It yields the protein CASSSGGRGHNSPLHF.

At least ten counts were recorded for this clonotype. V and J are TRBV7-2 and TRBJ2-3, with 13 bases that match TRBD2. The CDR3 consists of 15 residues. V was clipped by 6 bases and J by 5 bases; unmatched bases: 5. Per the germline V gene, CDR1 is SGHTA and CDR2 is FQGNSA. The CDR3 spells CASRLAGGPGDTQYF. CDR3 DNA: TGTGCCAGCAGACTAGCGGGGGGGCCGGGAGATACGCAGTATTTT.

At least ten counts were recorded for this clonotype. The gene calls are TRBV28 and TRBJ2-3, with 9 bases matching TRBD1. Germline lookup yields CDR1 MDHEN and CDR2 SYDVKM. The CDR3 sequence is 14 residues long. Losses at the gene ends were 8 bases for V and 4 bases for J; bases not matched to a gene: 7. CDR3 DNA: TGTGCCAGCCACTGGGGACAGGGAGCAGATACGCAGTATTTT. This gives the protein CASHWGQGADTQYF.

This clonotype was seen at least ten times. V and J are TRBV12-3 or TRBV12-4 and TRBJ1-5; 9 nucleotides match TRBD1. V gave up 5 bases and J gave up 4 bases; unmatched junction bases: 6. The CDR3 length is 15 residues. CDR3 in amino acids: CASSQTGGRNQPQHF. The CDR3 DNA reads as TGTGCCAGCAGTCAGACAGGGGGAAGGAATCAGCCCCAGCATTTT.

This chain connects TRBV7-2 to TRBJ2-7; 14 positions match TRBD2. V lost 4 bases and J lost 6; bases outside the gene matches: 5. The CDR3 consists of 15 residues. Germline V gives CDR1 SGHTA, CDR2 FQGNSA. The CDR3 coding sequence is TGTGCCAGCAGCTGGACGGGACTAGCGGGAGTCGAGCAGTACTTC. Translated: CASSWTGLAGVEQYF.

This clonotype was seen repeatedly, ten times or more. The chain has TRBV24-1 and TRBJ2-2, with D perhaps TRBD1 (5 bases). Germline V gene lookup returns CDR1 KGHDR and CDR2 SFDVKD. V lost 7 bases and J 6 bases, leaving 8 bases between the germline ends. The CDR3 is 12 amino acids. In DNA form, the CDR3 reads TGTGCCACCAGGGGGCTGGCCGGGGAGCTGTTTTTT. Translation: CATRGLAGELFF.

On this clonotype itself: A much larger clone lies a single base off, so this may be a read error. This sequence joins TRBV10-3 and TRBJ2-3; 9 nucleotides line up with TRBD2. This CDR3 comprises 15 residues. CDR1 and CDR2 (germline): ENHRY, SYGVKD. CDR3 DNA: TGTGCCATGAGTGCCGGGAGCGGGGGGCGGAATACGCAGTATTTT. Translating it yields CAMSAGSGGRNTQYF.

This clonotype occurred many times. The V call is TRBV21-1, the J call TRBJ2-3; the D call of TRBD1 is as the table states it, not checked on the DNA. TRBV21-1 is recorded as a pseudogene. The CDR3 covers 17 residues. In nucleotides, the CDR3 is TGTGCCAGCAGCAAAAGCCACCGGACAGATAGCACAGATACGCAGTATTTT. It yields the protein CASSKSHRTDSTDTQYF.